This T cell receptor (beta chain) emerged from a study of graft-versus-host responses after intestinal transplantation. Whole-study results and caveats: Clonal ratios of graft-versus-host to host-versus-graft in allografts were high for patients exhibiting graft-donor T cell macrochimerism.

Germline assignment: CDR1 MNHNY and CDR2 SVGAGI (reference sequence). V shed 6 bases and J shed 6 bases, with 23 bases lying between them. The CDR3 is made up of 16 amino acids. Clones were read by immunoSEQ multiplex PCR, and TCRdb kept only the in-frame ones, dropping some. The sample lists about 99,000 clones, under 95% occurring once. For this clone: The antigen remains unidentified.

The TCR originated in a human donor who was the organ donor for an intestinal transplant. The material was unstimulated CD8+ T cells sorted from spleen or lymph node cells, obtained before transplant. The chain couples TRBV6-6 to TRBJ1-2; D is possibly TRBD1 (6 bases). The CDR3: CASRGDIGFDWDGYTF. For the CDR3, the DNA is TGTGCCAGCAGGGGGGACATAGGCTTTGATTGGGATGGCTACACCTTC.